Listed here is a single T cell receptor (beta chain). Antigen: not known. At one of its ends the junction is not consistent with the germline gene, which may arise from a read error. In the same sample, other DNA sequences code for this CDR3. Assay: immunoSEQ multiplex PCR; the TCRdb copy retains only in-frame clones and omits some. The data hold some 710 clones, with around 31% observed a single time. This sample stems from a study of T cells in narcolepsy. Study-level results: Comparing one patient's CSF and blood CD4+ clonotypes highlighted HCRT- and TRIB2-specific autoreactive clonotypes. Healthy controls reportedly lacked the autoreactive clonotypes serially found in patients' blood.

CDR3 length: 15 amino acids. Looked up from germline, CDR1 is SGHAT and CDR2 is FQNNGV. The TCR originated in a human donor with narcolepsy. The source material was cultured CD8+ T cells from cerebrospinal fluid. The chain employs TRBV11-2 and TRBJ1-1, with D possibly being TRBD1 (6 bases). The CDR3: CASSSQGPSDTEAFF. As DNA, the CDR3 is TGCGCCAGCAGCTCACAGGGCCCCTCGGACACTGAAGCTTTCTTT.